This T cell receptor (beta chain) was identified in a study of blood T cell repertoires in COVID-19. Background on the study: Samples of COVID-19 (acute and convalescent) were obtained from the United States, Italy and Spain. Sample material is recorded as cDNA or gDNA derived from T cells, B-cell-depleted T cells, or PBMCs.

With 2 bases clipped from V and 3 bases from J, the junction kept 12 bases outside the gene matches. The CDR3 runs to 17 residues. From germline, CDR1 is ENHRY and CDR2 SYGVKD. Methods used by the authors: Reference gene primer amplification yielded estimated nucleated cell counts. Assay: immunoSEQ multiplex PCR; the TCRdb copy retains only in-frame clones and omits some. D and trimming were read from the DNA, whereas the V and J calls and clone size are those reported in that table. The table has about 140,000 clones, 65% to 85% seen once. The V call is TRBV10-3, the J call TRBJ2-7, with TRBD1 matching over 8 bases. Sequences were obtained from peripheral blood. This clonotype originated in a woman aged 60-75 years with acute or convalescent COVID-19. DNA for the CDR3: TGTGCCATCAGTGAGGCTTCTGGGGTTACAGGGGGCTACGAGCAGTACTTC. Its protein product is CAISEASGVTGGYEQYF.